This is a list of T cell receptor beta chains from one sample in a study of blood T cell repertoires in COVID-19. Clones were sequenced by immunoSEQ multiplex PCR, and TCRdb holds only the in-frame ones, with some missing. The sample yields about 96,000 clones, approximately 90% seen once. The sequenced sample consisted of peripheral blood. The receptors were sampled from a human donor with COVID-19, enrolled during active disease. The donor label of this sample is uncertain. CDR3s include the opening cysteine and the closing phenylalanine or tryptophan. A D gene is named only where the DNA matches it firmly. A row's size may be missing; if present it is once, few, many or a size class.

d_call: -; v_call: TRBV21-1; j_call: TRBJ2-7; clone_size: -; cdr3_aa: CASSASKGASSYEQYF; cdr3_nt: TGTGCCAGCAGCGCCTCAAAGGGGGCAAGCTCCTACGAGCAGTACTTC
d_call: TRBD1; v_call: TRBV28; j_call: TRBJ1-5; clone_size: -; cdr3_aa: CASSTGGRSNQPQHF; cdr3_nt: TGTGCCAGCAGTACAGGGGGTAGGAGCAATCAGCCCCAGCATTTT
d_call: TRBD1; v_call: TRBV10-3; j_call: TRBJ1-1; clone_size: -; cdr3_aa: CAISGQGLVGTEAFF; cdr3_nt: TGTGCCATCAGCGGACAGGGGTTAGTAGGCACTGAAGCTTTCTTT
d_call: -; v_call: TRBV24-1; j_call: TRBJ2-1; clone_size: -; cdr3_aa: CATSDSQGHYNEQFF; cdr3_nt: TGTGCCACCAGTGATTCGCAGGGGCACTACAATGAGCAGTTCTTC
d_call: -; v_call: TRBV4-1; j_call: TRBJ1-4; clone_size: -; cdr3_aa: CASDRGGTGTNEKLFF; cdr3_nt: TGCGCCAGCGACCGGGGGGGGACCGGGACTAATGAAAAACTGTTTTTT
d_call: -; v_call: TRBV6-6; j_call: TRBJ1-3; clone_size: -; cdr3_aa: CASRARGFSGNTIYF; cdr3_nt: TGTGCCAGCAGAGCCCGGGGTTTCTCTGGAAACACCATATATTTT
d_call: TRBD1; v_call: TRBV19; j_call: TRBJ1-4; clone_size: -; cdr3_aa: CASSMPEGAREKLFF; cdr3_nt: TGTGCCAGTAGTATGCCCGAGGGGGCGCGCGAAAAACTGTTTTTT
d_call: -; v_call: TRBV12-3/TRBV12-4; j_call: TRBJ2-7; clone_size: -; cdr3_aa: CASTTGHPREQYF; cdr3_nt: TGTGCCAGCACAACAGGCCACCCTAGGGAGCAGTACTTC
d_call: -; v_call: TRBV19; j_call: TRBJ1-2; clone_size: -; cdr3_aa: CASSIRWQAYGYTF; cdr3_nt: TGTGCCAGTAGTATTCGGTGGCAGGCCTATGGCTACACCTTC
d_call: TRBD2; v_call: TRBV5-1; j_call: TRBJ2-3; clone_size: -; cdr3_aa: CASSAGDGTDTQYF; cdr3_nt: TGCGCCAGCAGCGCGGGGGATGGCACAGATACGCAGTATTTT
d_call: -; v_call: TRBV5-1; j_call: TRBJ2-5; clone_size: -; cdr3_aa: CASSLENSRGETQYF; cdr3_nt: TGCGCCAGCAGCTTGGAGAATAGCCGGGGAGAGACCCAGTACTTC
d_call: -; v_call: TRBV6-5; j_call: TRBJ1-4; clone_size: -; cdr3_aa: CASRLTGWGEKLFF; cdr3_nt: TGTGCCAGCAGACTCACAGGGTGGGGCGAAAAACTGTTTTTT
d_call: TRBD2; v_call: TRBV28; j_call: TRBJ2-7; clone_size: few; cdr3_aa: CASSGLAGGSYEQYF; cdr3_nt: TGTGCCAGCAGTGGACTAGCGGGAGGTTCCTACGAGCAGTACTTC
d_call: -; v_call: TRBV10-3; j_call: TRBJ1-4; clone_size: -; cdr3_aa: CAISDSQGTNEKLFF; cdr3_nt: TGTGCCATCAGCGATTCTCAGGGGACTAATGAAAAACTGTTTTTT
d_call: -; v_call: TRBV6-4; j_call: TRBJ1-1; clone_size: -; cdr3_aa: CASSPGGLNTEAFF; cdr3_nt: TGTGCCAGCAGCCCCGGGGGGCTGAACACTGAAGCTTTCTTT
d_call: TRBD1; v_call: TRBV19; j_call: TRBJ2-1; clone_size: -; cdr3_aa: CASSPDRGAYNEQFF; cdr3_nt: TGTGCCAGTAGCCCGGACAGGGGCGCCTACAATGAGCAGTTCTTC
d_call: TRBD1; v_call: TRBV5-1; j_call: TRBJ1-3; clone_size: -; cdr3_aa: CARVDRDGNTIYF; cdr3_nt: TGCGCCAGGGTGGACAGGGACGGAAACACCATATATTTT
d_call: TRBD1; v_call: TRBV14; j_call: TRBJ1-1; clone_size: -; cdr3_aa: CASSHVGIRGGGEAFF; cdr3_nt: TGTGCCAGCAGCCATGTCGGGATAAGAGGGGGCGGCGAAGCTTTCTTT
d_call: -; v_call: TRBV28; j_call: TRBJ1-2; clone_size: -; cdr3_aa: CASSNTGYPLNYGYTF; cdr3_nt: TGTGCCAGCAGTAACACAGGGTATCCCTTGAACTATGGCTACACCTTC
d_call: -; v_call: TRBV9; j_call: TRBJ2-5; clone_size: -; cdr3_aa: CASSVAGEETQYF; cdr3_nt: TGTGCCAGCAGCGTAGCAGGGGAAGAGACCCAGTACTTC
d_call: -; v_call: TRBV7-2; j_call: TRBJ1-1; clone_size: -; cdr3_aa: CASSLAGANTEAFF; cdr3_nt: TGTGCCAGCAGCTTAGCGGGAGCGAACACTGAAGCTTTCTTT
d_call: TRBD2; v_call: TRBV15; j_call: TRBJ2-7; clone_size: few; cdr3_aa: CATSQGFGLAHYEQYF; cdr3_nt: TGTGCCACCAGCCAAGGCTTCGGACTAGCGCACTACGAGCAGTACTTC
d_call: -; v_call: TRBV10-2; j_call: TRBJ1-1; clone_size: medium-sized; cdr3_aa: CASVDGGREAFF; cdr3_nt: TGCGCCAGCGTAGATGGGGGCAGAGAAGCTTTCTTT
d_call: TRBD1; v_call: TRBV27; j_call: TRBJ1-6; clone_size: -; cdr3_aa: CASSLSTGGYNSPLHF; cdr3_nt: TGTGCCAGCAGTTTATCTACAGGGGGCTATAATTCACCCCTCCACTTT
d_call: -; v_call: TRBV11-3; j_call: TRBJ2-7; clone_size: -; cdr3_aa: CASSLRGSYEQYF; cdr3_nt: TGTGCCAGCAGCTTAAGGGGAAGCTACGAGCAGTACTTC
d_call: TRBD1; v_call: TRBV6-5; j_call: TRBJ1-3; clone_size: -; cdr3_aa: CASSRTGGSGNTIYF; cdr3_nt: TGTGCCAGCAGCCGGACAGGGGGCTCTGGAAACACCATATATTTT
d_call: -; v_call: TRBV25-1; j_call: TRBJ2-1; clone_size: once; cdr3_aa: CASSGSPNRASYNEQFF; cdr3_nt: TGTGCCAGTAGTGGATCCCCGAACAGGGCCTCCTACAATGAGCAGTTCTTC
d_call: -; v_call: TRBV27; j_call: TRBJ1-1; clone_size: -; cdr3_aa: CASSLNREGGTEAFF; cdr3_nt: TGTGCCAGCAGTTTAAACAGGGAAGGGGGCACTGAAGCTTTCTTT
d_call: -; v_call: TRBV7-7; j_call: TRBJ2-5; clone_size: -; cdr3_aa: CASSLMGAWETQYF; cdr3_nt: TGTGCTAGCAGCTTAATGGGGGCCTGGGAGACCCAGTACTTC
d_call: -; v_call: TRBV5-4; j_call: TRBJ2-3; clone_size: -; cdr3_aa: CASSPPTSTDTQYF; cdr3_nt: TGTGCCAGCAGCCCGCCGACTAGCACAGATACGCAGTATTTT
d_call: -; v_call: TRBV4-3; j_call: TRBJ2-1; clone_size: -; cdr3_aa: CASSQEAGFGGREQFF; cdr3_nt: TGCGCCAGCAGCCAAGAAGCTGGCTTCGGCGGAAGGGAGCAGTTCTTC
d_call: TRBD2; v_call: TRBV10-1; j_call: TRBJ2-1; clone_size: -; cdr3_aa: CASSGLADYNEQFF; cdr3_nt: TGCGCCAGCAGTGGACTAGCGGACTACAATGAGCAGTTCTTC
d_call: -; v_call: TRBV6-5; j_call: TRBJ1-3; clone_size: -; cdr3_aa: CASRALGSGNTIYF; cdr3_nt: TGTGCCAGCAGGGCCCTTGGCTCTGGAAACACCATATATTTT
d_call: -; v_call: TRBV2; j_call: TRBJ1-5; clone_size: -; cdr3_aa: CASSAQISNQPQHF; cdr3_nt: TGTGCCAGCAGTGCACAGATAAGCAATCAGCCCCAGCATTTT
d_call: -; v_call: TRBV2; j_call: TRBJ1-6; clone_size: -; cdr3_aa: CASSAPGFAPYNSPLHF; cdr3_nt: TGTGCCAGCAGTGCGCCGGGGTTTGCTCCCTATAATTCACCCCTCCACTTT
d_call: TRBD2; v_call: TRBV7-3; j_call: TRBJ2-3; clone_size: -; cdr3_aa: CASSFRGGTDTQYF; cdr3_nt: TGTGCCAGCAGCTTTCGCGGGGGGACAGATACGCAGTATTTT
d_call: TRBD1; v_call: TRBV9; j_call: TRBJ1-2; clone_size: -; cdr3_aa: CASSVVGTGYGYTF; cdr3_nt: TGTGCCAGCAGCGTAGTAGGGACAGGGTATGGCTACACCTTC
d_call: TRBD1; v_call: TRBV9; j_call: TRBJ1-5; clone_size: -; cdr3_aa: CASSRGQGVDQPQHF; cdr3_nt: TGTGCCAGCAGCCGAGGACAGGGGGTAGATCAGCCCCAGCATTTT
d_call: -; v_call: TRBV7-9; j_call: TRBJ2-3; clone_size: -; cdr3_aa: CASSFLSTDTQYF; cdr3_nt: TGTGCCAGCAGCTTTTTATCTACAGATACGCAGTATTTT
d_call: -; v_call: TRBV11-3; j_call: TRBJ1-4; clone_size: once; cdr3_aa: CASSLGRANEKLFF; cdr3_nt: TGTGCCAGCAGCTTAGGACGGGCTAATGAAAAACTGTTTTTT
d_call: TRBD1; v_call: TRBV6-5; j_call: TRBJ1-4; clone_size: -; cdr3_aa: CASSYSGTGSLLFF; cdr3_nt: TGTGCCAGCAGTTACTCGGGGACAGGAAGCTTACTGTTTTTT
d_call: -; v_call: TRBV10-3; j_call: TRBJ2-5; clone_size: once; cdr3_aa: CAISDSAGPTETQYF; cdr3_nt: TGTGCCATCAGTGATTCGGCGGGCCCCACGGAGACCCAGTACTTC
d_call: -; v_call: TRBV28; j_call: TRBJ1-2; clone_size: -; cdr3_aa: CASSRDYGYTF; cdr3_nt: TGTGCCAGCAGTCGGGACTATGGCTACACCTTC
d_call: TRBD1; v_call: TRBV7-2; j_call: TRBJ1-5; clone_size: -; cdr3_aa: CASSSATGAQPQHF; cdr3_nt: TGTGCCAGCAGTTCAGCTACAGGGGCTCAGCCCCAGCATTTT
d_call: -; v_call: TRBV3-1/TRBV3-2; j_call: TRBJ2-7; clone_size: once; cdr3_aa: CASSFSASSYEQYF; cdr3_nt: TGTGCCAGCAGCTTCAGTGCAAGCTCCTACGAGCAGTACTTC
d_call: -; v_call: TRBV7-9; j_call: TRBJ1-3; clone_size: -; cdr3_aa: CASSLRGWDTIYF; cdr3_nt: TGTGCCAGCAGCCTCAGGGGTTGGGACACCATATATTTT
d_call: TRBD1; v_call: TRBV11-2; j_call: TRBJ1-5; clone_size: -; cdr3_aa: CASSSLQGPNQPQHF; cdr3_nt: TGTGCCAGCAGCTCATTACAGGGGCCCAATCAGCCCCAGCATTTT
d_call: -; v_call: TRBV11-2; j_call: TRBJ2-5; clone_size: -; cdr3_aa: CASSQHLAETQYF; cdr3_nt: TGTGCCAGCAGCCAACACCTAGCGGAGACCCAGTACTTC
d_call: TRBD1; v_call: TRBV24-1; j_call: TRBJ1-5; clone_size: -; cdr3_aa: CATSEWDRGQPQHF; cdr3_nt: TGTGCCACCAGTGAGTGGGACAGGGGCCAGCCCCAGCATTTT
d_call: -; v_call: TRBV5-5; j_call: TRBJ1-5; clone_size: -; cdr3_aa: CASSFDFEVNQPQHF; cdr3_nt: TGTGCCAGCAGCTTTGATTTTGAGGTCAATCAGCCCCAGCATTTT
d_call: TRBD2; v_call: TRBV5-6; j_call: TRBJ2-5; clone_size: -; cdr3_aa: CASSLGLAAPRTQYF; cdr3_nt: TGTGCCAGCAGCTTGGGACTAGCGGCCCCGCGGACCCAGTACTTC
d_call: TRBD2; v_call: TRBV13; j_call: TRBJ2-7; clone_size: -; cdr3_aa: CASSDSGSGYEQYF; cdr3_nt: TGTGCCAGCAGCGATAGCGGGAGCGGGTACGAGCAGTACTTC
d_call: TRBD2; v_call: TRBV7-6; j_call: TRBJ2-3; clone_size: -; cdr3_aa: CASSSGLAGVKTGTQYF; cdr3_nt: TGTGCCAGCAGCTCGGGACTAGCGGGGGTTAAGACAGGTACGCAGTATTTT
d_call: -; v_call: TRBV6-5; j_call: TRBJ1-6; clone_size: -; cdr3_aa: CASSYSQGRGSPLHF; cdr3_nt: TGTGCCAGCAGTTACTCACAGGGACGGGGTTCACCCCTCCACTTT
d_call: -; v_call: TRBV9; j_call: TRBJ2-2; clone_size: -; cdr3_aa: CASSGEGAGTGNTGELFF; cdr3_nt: TGTGCCAGCAGCGGGGAGGGAGCCGGGACAGGGAACACCGGGGAGCTGTTTTTT